At least ten counts were recorded for the clone carrying this T cell receptor beta chain. What it binds is unknown. J lost 0 bases, V lost 7 bases, and 12 bases had no gene match. This CDR3 spans 16 amino acids. Germline-derived CDR1 and CDR2 are ENHRY and SYGVKD. TCRdb passed the reads through MiXCR, listing each CDR3 protein once. The sample lists 700,000 to 850,000 distinct CDR3 sequences, approximately 30% occurring once. This specimen belongs to a study of T cell repertoires in cytomegalovirus infection. Sequencing was performed on cultured CD8+ T cells from PBMCs, taken from culture after CMV antigen stimulation. The sequence was obtained from a human donor in good health (CMV status not recorded). Some clones in this sample may be carry-over from other donors' samples. This chain links TRBV10-3 with TRBJ2-7; 7 positions agree with TRBD1. The CDR3 DNA is TGTGCCATCACCCGGACAGGAAGAAAAGCCTCCTACGAGCAGTACGTC. It codes for CAITRTGRKASYEQYV.